This T cell receptor (beta chain) derives from a study of radiation and T cells in renal cell carcinoma. The germline V and J ends were trimmed by 4 bases and 2 bases, with 12 bases remaining between them. Germline V CDR1 and CDR2: SGHDT, YYEEEE. This CDR3 is 15 amino acids long. Time point here: blood 4 weeks post-SBRT, at nephrectomy. Treatment specified: 15 Gy SBRT to primary tumor, nephrectomy 4 weeks later. TCRdb's copy holds only in-frame clones and misses some; the assay was immunoSEQ multiplex PCR. The data hold fewer than 200,000 clones, with less than 90% observed a single time. The specimen comprised blood, sampled from a patient whose treatment included radiotherapy and nephrectomy. The chain couples TRBV5-6 to TRBJ1-4, with a possible D match to TRBD1 (5 bases). The TCR comes from a woman between 50 and 59 years old with renal cell carcinoma. CDR3 DNA: TGTGCCAGCAGCAAAAACAGGCTGACTAATGAAAAACTGTTTTTT. Its translation: CASSKNRLTNEKLFF. Full variable domain (missing parts from reference TRBV5-6 and TRBJ1-4): DAGVTQSPTHLIKTRGQQVTLRCSPKSGHDTVSWYQQALGQGPQFIFQYYEEEERQRGNFPDRFSGHQFPNYSSELNVNALLLGDSALYLCASSKNRLTNEKLFFGSGTQLSVL.